This TCR beta chain was obtained from a study of blood T cells in healthy people across ages. Notes on the study in general: Underestimates were what the diversity estimates from one million T cells were considered to be.

This clonotype was recorded a few times. Its antigen is not identified. Germline CDR1 and CDR2: SQVTM and ANQGSEA. The CDR3 loop spans 11 amino acids. At least 6 million PBMCs were isolated per sample. Together with a sample-barcoded 5' primer, a J-beta primer mix was included in a second PCR lasting 7 to 11 cycles. One entry per CDR3 protein results from TCRdb running MiXCR on the 5' RACE reads. The repertoire holds around 700,000 distinct CDR3 sequences, approximately 25% seen once, with 9.4% in the top ten. The sample was also linked to a second study, of T cells of mothers and their children. That source reports: Reads recorded for TCR beta CDR3 numbered over 8 million per mother and around 2.8 million per child. Related mother-child pairs showed slightly, non-significantly higher overlap than unrelated pairs.

This clonotype originated in a boy aged 10-17 years in good health. The sequencing input was blood. V gene TRBV29-1 combines with J gene TRBJ2-1, with D unresolved. The J call may be mistaken, given a closer DNA end match to TRBJ2-5. This chain's CDR3 is CSVPLRETQYF. The DNA of the CDR3 is TGCAGCGTACCTTTACGGGAGACCCAGTACTTC.